The clone carrying this T cell receptor beta chain was counted between two and nine times. The PCR had 60 Vbeta and 13 Jbeta primers. In the authors' methods: Roughly 11 million shared chains were among the roughly 80 million unique TCR beta chains that a later analysis counted. The table came from immunoSEQ multiplex PCR; TCRdb's copy has only in-frame clones and leaves some out. V and J calls and clone size are as listed in that table; D and trimming were resolved from the DNA. The repertoire consists of 200,000 to 250,000 clones, with 70% to 85% occurring once and the leading ten covering about 2.5%. Germline V gene data show CDR1 as MNHNY and CDR2 as SVGAGI (reference sequence). V was trimmed by 2 bases and J by 7 bases, leaving 21 bases between them. The CDR3 covers 16 residues. This sample is drawn from a study of cytomegalovirus exposure and HLA in healthy donors.

V and J are TRBV6-6 and TRBJ2-7, with a tentative D call TRBD2 (6 bases). The sequenced material came from PBMCs. The clonotype was recovered from a woman aged 60-75 years in good health and CMV-seropositive. Here the CDR3 DNA reads TGTGCCAGCAGTTACGCCCCGGACGCGGGGTTGGGAGAGCAGTACTTC. This codes for CASSYAPDAGLGEQYF.